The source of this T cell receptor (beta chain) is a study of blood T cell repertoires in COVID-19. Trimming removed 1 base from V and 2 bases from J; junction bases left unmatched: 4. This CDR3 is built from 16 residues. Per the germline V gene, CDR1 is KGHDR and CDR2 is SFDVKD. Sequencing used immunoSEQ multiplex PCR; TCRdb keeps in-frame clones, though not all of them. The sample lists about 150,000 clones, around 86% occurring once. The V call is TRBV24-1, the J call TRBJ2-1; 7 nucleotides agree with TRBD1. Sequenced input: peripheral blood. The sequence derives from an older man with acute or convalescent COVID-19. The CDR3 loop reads CATSDFGDSTYNEQFF. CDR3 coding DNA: TGTGCCACCAGTGATTTCGGGGACAGCACCTACAATGAGCAGTTCTTC.